This is a list of T cell receptor beta chains from one sample in a study of vaccination effects on CD4 cells after COVID-19. These TCRs' antigens remain unknown. Libraries were prepared by immunoSEQ multiplex PCR; TCRdb keeps only in-frame clonotypes and omits some of them. The sample yields around 24,000 clones, more than 70% seen once. This sample comprised CD4+ T cells from PBMCs cultured with SARS-CoV-2 spike peptides, obtained before COVID-19 vaccination. Receptors originate from a human donor who had a prior SARS-CoV-2 infection. Each CDR3 is given with its conserved first and last residue. The D gene is left open where the match is weak. Part of the rows lack a size; the others show once, few, many or a class for expanded clones.

CDR3aa: CASSLYAGYGYTF
CDR3nt: TGTGCCAGCAGCTTATACGCAGGTTACGGCTACACCTTC
abundance: .
v_gene: TRBV7-2
j_gene: TRBJ1-2
d_gene: .

CDR3aa: CASSDSFPGSDTQYF
CDR3nt: TGTGCCAGCAGTGATAGTTTTCCGGGTTCAGATACGCAGTATTTT
abundance: few
v_gene: TRBV2
j_gene: TRBJ2-3
d_gene: .

CDR3aa: CASSRRPRQGGIDGANVLTF
CDR3nt: TGTGCCAGCTCCCGTCGGCCCAGACAGGGGGGTATAGATGGGGCCAACGTCCTGACTTTC
abundance: .
v_gene: TRBV21-1
j_gene: TRBJ2-6
d_gene: .

CDR3aa: CASSYLGSSGNTIYF
CDR3nt: TGTGCCAGCAGTTATCTGGGCAGCTCTGGAAACACCATATATTTT
abundance: .
v_gene: TRBV6-5
j_gene: TRBJ1-3
d_gene: .

CDR3aa: CASSQDRASDSGELFF
CDR3nt: TGCGCCAGCAGCCAAGATCGGGCTAGCGATTCCGGGGAGCTGTTTTTT
abundance: .
v_gene: TRBV4-3
j_gene: TRBJ2-2
d_gene: .

CDR3aa: CASSLVGGREQYF
CDR3nt: TGTGCCAGCAGCTTAGTTGGGGGGCGAGAGCAGTACTTC
abundance: .
v_gene: TRBV11-3
j_gene: TRBJ2-7
d_gene: .

CDR3aa: CASSYSPRITEAFF
CDR3nt: TGTGCCAGCAGTTACTCACCCAGGATCACTGAAGCTTTCTTT
abundance: .
v_gene: TRBV6-5
j_gene: TRBJ1-1
d_gene: .

CDR3aa: CASRGDERNQPQHF
CDR3nt: TGTGCCAGCCGGGGGGACGAACGCAATCAGCCCCAGCATTTT
abundance: .
v_gene: TRBV10-3
j_gene: TRBJ1-5
d_gene: .

CDR3aa: CASSLYSGPGGATQYF
CDR3nt: TGTGCCAGCAGCTTATATTCCGGACCAGGAGGAGCTACGCAGTATTTT
abundance: .
v_gene: TRBV7-9
j_gene: TRBJ2-3
d_gene: .

CDR3aa: CASSFRGLGMNTEAFF
CDR3nt: TGCGCCAGCAGCTTTCGGGGACTCGGGATGAACACTGAAGCTTTCTTT
abundance: once
v_gene: TRBV5-1
j_gene: TRBJ1-1
d_gene: .

CDR3aa: CASSQLSGIAYNEQFF
CDR3nt: TGTGCCAGCAGCCAATTATCCGGGATCGCCTACAATGAGCAGTTCTTC
abundance: .
v_gene: TRBV16
j_gene: TRBJ2-1
d_gene: .

CDR3aa: CASSTRTGWGTEAFF
CDR3nt: TGTGCCAGCAGCACCCGGACAGGGTGGGGCACTGAAGCTTTCTTT
abundance: few
v_gene: TRBV7-2
j_gene: TRBJ1-1
d_gene: TRBD1

CDR3aa: CASKRGLYPYEQYF
CDR3nt: TGTGCCAGTAAAAGGGGGCTCTATCCCTACGAGCAGTACTTC
abundance: .
v_gene: TRBV3-1/TRBV3-2
j_gene: TRBJ2-7
d_gene: TRBD1

CDR3aa: CASSLRQSRNSPLHF
CDR3nt: TGCGCCAGCAGCTTGCGACAGAGCCGTAATTCACCCCTCCACTTT
abundance: few
v_gene: TRBV5-1
j_gene: TRBJ1-6
d_gene: .

CDR3aa: CASSFTRETQYF
CDR3nt: TGTGCCAGCAGCTTCACCAGAGAGACCCAGTACTTC
abundance: .
v_gene: TRBV11-2
j_gene: TRBJ2-5
d_gene: .

CDR3aa: CASSLGGTNEKLFF
CDR3nt: TGTGCCAGCAGTCTTGGGGGTACTAATGAAAAACTGTTTTTT
abundance: .
v_gene: TRBV6-5
j_gene: TRBJ1-4
d_gene: .

CDR3aa: CATSDLDGAGYTF
CDR3nt: TGTGCCACCAGTGATTTGGACGGAGCTGGCTACACCTTC
abundance: .
v_gene: TRBV24-1
j_gene: TRBJ1-2
d_gene: .

CDR3aa: CASSSVIRGGYEQYF
CDR3nt: TGTGCCAGCAGCTCCGTTATTAGGGGGGGCTACGAGCAGTACTTC
abundance: .
v_gene: TRBV6-2/TRBV6-3
j_gene: TRBJ2-7
d_gene: .

CDR3aa: CASSVTYPDTQYF
CDR3nt: TGTGCCAGCAGCGTAACGTATCCAGATACGCAGTATTTT
abundance: .
v_gene: TRBV9
j_gene: TRBJ2-3
d_gene: .

CDR3aa: CASNQGTLNTEAFF
CDR3nt: TGTGCCAGCAACCAGGGGACGCTGAACACTGAAGCTTTCTTT
abundance: .
v_gene: TRBV5-8
j_gene: TRBJ1-1
d_gene: .

CDR3aa: CASSLSLGETQYF
CDR3nt: TGTGCCAGCAGCTTAAGTCTAGGAGAGACCCAGTACTTC
abundance: once
v_gene: TRBV7-3
j_gene: TRBJ2-5
d_gene: .

CDR3aa: CASSPRYKGSSYEQYF
CDR3nt: TGTGCCAGCAGCCCCCGGTACAAGGGTAGCTCCTACGAGCAGTACTTC
abundance: .
v_gene: TRBV4-2
j_gene: TRBJ2-7
d_gene: .

CDR3aa: CASTTGQVAFF
CDR3nt: TGTGCCAGCACCACCGGACAGGTAGCTTTCTTT
abundance: few
v_gene: TRBV7-9
j_gene: TRBJ1-1
d_gene: TRBD1

CDR3aa: CASSLGAGSTDTQYF
CDR3nt: TGTGCCAGCAGCTTGGGGGCAGGAAGCACAGATACGCAGTATTTT
abundance: once
v_gene: TRBV5-8
j_gene: TRBJ2-3
d_gene: .

CDR3aa: CASSIDSGTSGSYEQYF
CDR3nt: TGTGCCAGCAGCATAGATTCCGGGACATCAGGCTCCTACGAGCAGTACTTC
abundance: .
v_gene: TRBV11-3
j_gene: TRBJ2-7
d_gene: .

CDR3aa: CASSLGSSYNSPLHF
CDR3nt: TGTGCCAGCAGCTTGGGGAGCTCCTATAATTCACCCCTCCACTTT
abundance: .
v_gene: TRBV5-6
j_gene: TRBJ1-6
d_gene: .

CDR3aa: CASSLQGANLYNEQFF
CDR3nt: TGTGCCAGCAGCTTGCAGGGGGCCAACCTCTACAATGAGCAGTTCTTC
abundance: .
v_gene: TRBV5-6
j_gene: TRBJ2-1
d_gene: TRBD1

CDR3aa: CASSLAGGLETQYF
CDR3nt: TGTGCCAGCAGCTTGGCTGGAGGGTTGGAGACCCAGTACTTC
abundance: few
v_gene: TRBV5-6
j_gene: TRBJ2-5
d_gene: .

CDR3aa: CASSAGVQIRQYF
CDR3nt: TGTGCCAGCAGCGCAGGGGTCCAGATAAGGCAGTATTTT
abundance: .
v_gene: TRBV7-2
j_gene: TRBJ2-3
d_gene: .

CDR3aa: CASSPSGSSYNEQFF
CDR3nt: TGTGCCAGCAGCCCAAGCGGGAGCTCCTACAATGAGCAGTTCTTC
abundance: .
v_gene: TRBV7-9
j_gene: TRBJ2-1
d_gene: TRBD2

CDR3aa: CASRTDRAGTGELFF
CDR3nt: TGTGCCAGCAGAACCGACAGGGCGGGCACCGGGGAGCTGTTTTTT
abundance: .
v_gene: TRBV25-1
j_gene: TRBJ2-2
d_gene: TRBD1

CDR3aa: CASSSDPPETQYF
CDR3nt: TGTGCCAGCAGCTCGGACCCACCAGAGACCCAGTACTTC
abundance: .
v_gene: TRBV7-2
j_gene: TRBJ2-5
d_gene: .

CDR3aa: CASSLLAGGTDTQYF
CDR3nt: TGTGCCAGCAGTTTACTAGCGGGGGGCACAGATACGCAGTATTTT
abundance: .
v_gene: TRBV2
j_gene: TRBJ2-3
d_gene: TRBD2

CDR3aa: CATSDRGLDGYTF
CDR3nt: TGTGCCACCAGCGACAGGGGGCTTGATGGCTACACCTTC
abundance: .
v_gene: TRBV24-1
j_gene: TRBJ1-2
d_gene: TRBD1

CDR3aa: CASSLVGGTSYEQYF
CDR3nt: TGTGCCAGCAGCTTGGTGGGAGGGACCTCCTACGAGCAGTACTTC
abundance: .
v_gene: TRBV5-6
j_gene: TRBJ2-7
d_gene: TRBD2

CDR3aa: CASTAGDLAGKYEQYF
CDR3nt: TGCGCCAGCACGGCCGGGGACCTAGCGGGAAAATACGAGCAGTACTTC
abundance: once
v_gene: TRBV5-1
j_gene: TRBJ2-7
d_gene: TRBD2

CDR3aa: CASSPPKGGNEQFF
CDR3nt: TGTGCCAGCTCACCACCGAAGGGCGGGAATGAGCAGTTCTTC
abundance: .
v_gene: TRBV18
j_gene: TRBJ2-1
d_gene: .

CDR3aa: CATIAGSYNEQFF
CDR3nt: TGTGCCACTATAGCGGGAAGCTACAATGAGCAGTTCTTC
abundance: .
v_gene: TRBV6-5
j_gene: TRBJ2-1
d_gene: TRBD2

CDR3aa: CASSQSGVTDTQYF
CDR3nt: TGTGCCAGCAGCCAATCAGGAGTCACAGATACGCAGTATTTT
abundance: .
v_gene: TRBV7-3
j_gene: TRBJ2-3
d_gene: .

CDR3aa: CASSLPAGFTDTQYF
CDR3nt: TGCGCCAGCAGCTTGCCAGCGGGGTTCACAGATACGCAGTATTTT
abundance: .
v_gene: TRBV5-1
j_gene: TRBJ2-3
d_gene: TRBD2

CDR3aa: CASSSGTGGLGSPLHF
CDR3nt: TGTGCCAGCAGCTCCGGGACAGGGGGTTTAGGTTCACCCCTCCACTTT
abundance: .
v_gene: TRBV3-1/TRBV3-2
j_gene: TRBJ1-6
d_gene: TRBD1

CDR3aa: CSVTTSVGHEQYF
CDR3nt: TGCAGCGTTACGACAAGCGTGGGCCACGAGCAGTACTTC
abundance: .
v_gene: TRBV29-1
j_gene: TRBJ2-7
d_gene: .

CDR3aa: CATSTSGRGNTGELFF
CDR3nt: TGTGCCACCAGTACTTCAGGGCGGGGGAACACCGGGGAGCTGTTTTTT
abundance: .
v_gene: TRBV24-1
j_gene: TRBJ2-2
d_gene: .

CDR3aa: CSVVDTEAFF
CDR3nt: TGCAGCGTTGTGGACACTGAAGCTTTCTTT
abundance: few
v_gene: TRBV29-1
j_gene: TRBJ1-1
d_gene: .

CDR3aa: CASSQAEGVGETQYF
CDR3nt: TGTGCCAGCAGCCAGGCGGAGGGTGTGGGGGAGACCCAGTACTTC
abundance: .
v_gene: TRBV3-1/TRBV3-2
j_gene: TRBJ2-5
d_gene: .

CDR3aa: CASSLGSGAGGPYEQYF
CDR3nt: TGCGCCAGCAGCTTGGGGTCTGGGGCGGGAGGGCCCTACGAGCAGTACTTC
abundance: .
v_gene: TRBV5-1
j_gene: TRBJ2-7
d_gene: TRBD2

CDR3aa: CASSLSSGSFGETQYF
CDR3nt: TGTGCCAGCAGCTTATCCAGCGGGAGCTTCGGGGAGACCCAGTACTTC
abundance: once
v_gene: TRBV7-2
j_gene: TRBJ2-5
d_gene: TRBD2

CDR3aa: CASSLPLPRAGPQHF
CDR3nt: TGTGCCAGCAGTTTGCCGCTCCCCCGGGCCGGGCCCCAGCATTTT
abundance: .
v_gene: TRBV6-6
j_gene: TRBJ1-5
d_gene: .

CDR3aa: CASSRGAEGTEAFF
CDR3nt: TGTGCCAGTAGTAGGGGCGCAGAGGGCACTGAAGCTTTCTTT
abundance: once
v_gene: TRBV19
j_gene: TRBJ1-1
d_gene: .

CDR3aa: CASSPRTSGGYEQYF
CDR3nt: TGTGCCAGCAGCCCGAGGACTAGCGGTGGCTACGAGCAGTACTTC
abundance: .
v_gene: TRBV7-9
j_gene: TRBJ2-7
d_gene: TRBD2

CDR3aa: CASSFLGGNSNTEAFF
CDR3nt: TGTGCCAGCAGCTTCTTAGGGGGAAATTCGAACACTGAAGCTTTCTTT
abundance: large
v_gene: TRBV7-3
j_gene: TRBJ1-1
d_gene: .

CDR3aa: CASSDSTSGRPGELFF
CDR3nt: TGTGCCAGCAGTGACTCGACTAGCGGGAGACCCGGGGAGCTGTTTTTT
abundance: few
v_gene: TRBV6-4
j_gene: TRBJ2-2
d_gene: TRBD2

CDR3aa: CATSDLDADTQYF
CDR3nt: TGTGCCACCAGTGATTTGGATGCAGATACGCAGTATTTT
abundance: once
v_gene: TRBV24-1
j_gene: TRBJ2-3
d_gene: .

CDR3aa: CASSEGAGYNEQFF
CDR3nt: TGTGCCAGCTCCGAGGGAGCGGGTTACAATGAGCAGTTCTTC
abundance: .
v_gene: TRBV18
j_gene: TRBJ2-1
d_gene: .

CDR3aa: CASSLVPGLRNGGELFF
CDR3nt: TGCGCCAGCAGCTTGGTCCCGGGGCTAAGGAATGGCGGGGAGCTGTTTTTT
abundance: .
v_gene: TRBV5-1
j_gene: TRBJ2-2
d_gene: .

CDR3aa: CASSLGLAVNEQFF
CDR3nt: TGTGCCAGCAGCTTGGGGCTGGCAGTCAATGAGCAGTTCTTC
abundance: .
v_gene: TRBV5-6
j_gene: TRBJ2-1
d_gene: .

CDR3aa: CASSLTTGTGIYEQYF
CDR3nt: TGTGCCAGCAGCTTGACAACCGGGACAGGGATCTACGAGCAGTACTTC
abundance: once
v_gene: TRBV7-2
j_gene: TRBJ2-7
d_gene: TRBD1

CDR3aa: CTSSQDAGLAGADTQYF
CDR3nt: TGCACCAGCAGCCAAGACGCGGGACTAGCGGGAGCAGATACGCAGTATTTT
abundance: .
v_gene: TRBV1
j_gene: TRBJ2-3
d_gene: .

CDR3aa: CASSIIRAGGRADTQYF
CDR3nt: TGTGCCAGTAGTATAATCCGAGCGGGGGGAAGAGCAGATACGCAGTATTTT
abundance: .
v_gene: TRBV19
j_gene: TRBJ2-3
d_gene: TRBD2

CDR3aa: CASIRDSPYEQYF
CDR3nt: TGCGCCAGCATCCGGGACAGCCCCTACGAGCAGTACTTC
abundance: .
v_gene: TRBV10-1
j_gene: TRBJ2-7
d_gene: TRBD1